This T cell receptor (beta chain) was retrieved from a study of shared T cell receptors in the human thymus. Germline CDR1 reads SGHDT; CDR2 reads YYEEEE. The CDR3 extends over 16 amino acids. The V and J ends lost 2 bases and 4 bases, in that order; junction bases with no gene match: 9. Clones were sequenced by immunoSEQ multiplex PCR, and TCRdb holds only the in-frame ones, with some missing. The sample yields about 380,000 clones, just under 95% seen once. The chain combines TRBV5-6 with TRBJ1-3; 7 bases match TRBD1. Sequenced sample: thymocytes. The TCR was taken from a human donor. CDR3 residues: CASSFRTGDMGNTIYF. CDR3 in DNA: TGTGCCAGCAGCTTCCGGACAGGCGATATGGGAAACACCATATATTTT.